This TCR beta chain was captured by sequencing in a study of cytomegalovirus exposure and HLA in healthy donors. Overall study findings and caveats: TRBV6-2, TRBV6-3 and some other V segments were excluded as indistinguishable. The availability of immune exposure information extended only to CMV serostatus. In a later analysis, TCR beta V- and J-gene trimming was associated with a missense DCLRE1C variant. Associated with cytomegalovirus, according to the listing, were fewer than 200 TCR beta chains.

It was with 60 Vbeta and 13 Jbeta primers that the PCR ran. Assay used: immunoSEQ multiplex PCR; TCRdb lists only in-frame clones, some missing. The sample includes 160,000 or so clones, 80% to 85% of them seen just once. With V trimmed by 3 bases and J by 6 bases, 9 bases remained unmatched. The CDR3 sequence is 16 residues long. Per the germline V gene, CDR1 is SGHRS and CDR2 is YFSETQ. As concerns this clone: Its antigen is as yet unknown.

The receptor comes from a man in his forties or fifties in good health and CMV-seropositive. The V call is TRBV5-1, the J call TRBJ2-2; 9 positions match TRBD1. The sample taken for sequencing was PBMCs. CDR3 nucleotides: TGCGCCAGCAGCTCACGGACAGGGGAATATGCCGGGGAGCTGTTTTTT. Protein product: CASSSRTGEYAGELFF.